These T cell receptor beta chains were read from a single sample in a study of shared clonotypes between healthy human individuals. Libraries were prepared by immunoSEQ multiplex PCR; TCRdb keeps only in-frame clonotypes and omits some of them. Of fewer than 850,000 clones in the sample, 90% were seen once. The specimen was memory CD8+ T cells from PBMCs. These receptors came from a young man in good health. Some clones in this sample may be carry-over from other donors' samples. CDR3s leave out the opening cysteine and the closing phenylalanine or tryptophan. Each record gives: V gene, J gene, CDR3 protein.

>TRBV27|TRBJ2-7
ASSSPPGEQY
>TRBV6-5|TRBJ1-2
ASSYSVGETNYGYT
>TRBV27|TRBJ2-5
ASRAGLGWETQY
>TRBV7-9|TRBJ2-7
ASRAGTAYEQY
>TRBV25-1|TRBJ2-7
ASSVGLAGVEQY
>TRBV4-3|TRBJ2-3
ASSQVWDYDSSTDTQY
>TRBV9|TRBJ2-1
ASSEGLGDEQF
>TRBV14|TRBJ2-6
ASSQDAGTGREGANVLT
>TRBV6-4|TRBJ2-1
ASSDSTRDNEQF
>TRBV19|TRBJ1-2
ASRSRATGYGYT
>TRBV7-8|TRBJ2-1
ASSPRTNNEQF
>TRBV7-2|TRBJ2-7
ASSFAGAYEQY
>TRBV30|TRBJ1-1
AWSVLGGTEAF
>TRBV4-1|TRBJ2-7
ASSHTRLAGGDEQY
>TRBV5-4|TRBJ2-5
ASSYLGIANQETQY
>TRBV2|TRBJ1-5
ASSGAALSNQPQH
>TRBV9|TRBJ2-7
ASSVDAATFAEQY
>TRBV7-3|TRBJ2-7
ASSSSGGYEQY
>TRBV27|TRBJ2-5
ASGLGGETQY
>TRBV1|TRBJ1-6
TSSQESNSPLH
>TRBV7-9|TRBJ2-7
ASSLRLREQPLEQY
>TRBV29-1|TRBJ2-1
SVAPSSYNEQF
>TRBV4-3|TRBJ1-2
ASSQTGATYGYT
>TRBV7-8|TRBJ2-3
ASSLFSAGGLTDTQY
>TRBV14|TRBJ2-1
ASSQLLAEDNEQF
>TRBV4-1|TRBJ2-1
ASSQDPGGPYNEQF
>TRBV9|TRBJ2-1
ASSVDRGEQF
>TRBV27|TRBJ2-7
ASRLAGGMSEQY
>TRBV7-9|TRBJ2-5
ASRGTGWEETQY
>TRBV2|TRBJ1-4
ASSEGKLF
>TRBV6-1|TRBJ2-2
ASSEDETLAPNTGELF
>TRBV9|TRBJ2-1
ASSVGPGEQF
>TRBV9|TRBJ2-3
ASSPEGGDLKTDTQY
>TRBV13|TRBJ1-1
ASSFLSPFAEAF
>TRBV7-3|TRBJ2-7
ASSLGGSTLYEQY
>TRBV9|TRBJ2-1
ASSAIDRGIYNEQF
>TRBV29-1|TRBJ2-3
SVEEGIDTQY
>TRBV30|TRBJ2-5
AWSGSETSGLETQY
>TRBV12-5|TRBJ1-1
ASGLAPTAEAF
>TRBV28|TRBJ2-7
ASSWVQITYEQY
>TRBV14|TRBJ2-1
ASSQKTSGSDEQF
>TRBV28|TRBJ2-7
ASSLPRGPLNYEQY
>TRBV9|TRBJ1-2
ASSAGATDYGYT
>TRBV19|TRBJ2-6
ASSEGAGGANVLT
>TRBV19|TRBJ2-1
ASSSGGPNEQF
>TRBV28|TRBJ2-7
ASSPTGAPLEQY
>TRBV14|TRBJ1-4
ASSQVGVRTTNEKLF
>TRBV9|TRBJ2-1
ASSVPTSGRYNEQF
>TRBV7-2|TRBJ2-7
ASSPATGEDYEQY
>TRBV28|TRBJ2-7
ASSLDRPYEQY
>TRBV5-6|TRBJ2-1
ASSPAPDYYNEQF
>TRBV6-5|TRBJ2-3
ASSSGTSTDTQY
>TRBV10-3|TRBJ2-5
AISGLWTGGYQETQY